The T cell receptor beta chain described here comes from a study of blood T cell repertoires in COVID-19. Study-level background: Whether acute or convalescent, the COVID-19 samples came from the United States, Italy and Spain. In each case, the material was cDNA or gDNA derived from T cells, B-cell-depleted T cells, or PBMCs.

The authors' processing: Reference gene primer amplification in the assay estimated nucleated cell counts. The assay was immunoSEQ multiplex PCR, and TCRdb's table has in-frame clones only and misses some. The V and J calls and clone size come from that table; D and trimming were worked out from the DNA. The sample contains more than 110,000 clones, 70% to 85% of which appear only once. V trimming: 5 bases; J trimming: 6 bases; junction bases outside the gene matches: 6. The CDR3 length is 13 residues. Germline values: CDR1 MDHEN, CDR2 SYDVKM. The sequenced sample consisted of peripheral blood. The sequence derives from a woman older than 75 in a cohort sampled during active or convalescent COVID-19. V usage is TRBV28 and J usage is TRBJ2-7; 8 bases line up with TRBD1. CDR3 coding DNA: TGTGCCAGCAGTAGACAGGGGTTTAGCGAGCAGTACGTC. This translates into CASSRQGFSEQYV.